This T cell receptor beta chain comes out of a study of blood T cell repertoires in COVID-19. Study at large: The United States, Italy and Spain supplied acute and convalescent COVID-19 samples. Sources were T cells, B-cell-depleted T cells, or PBMCs; the material itself was cDNA or gDNA.

V lost 4 bases to trimming and J lost 8 bases; unmatched junction nucleotides: 8. Germline-derived CDR1 and CDR2 are SQVTM and ANQGSEA. This CDR3 is built from 13 residues. Per the original data handling: Amplification of reference gene primers provided the estimated nucleated cell counts. TCRdb's copy holds only in-frame clones and misses some; the assay was immunoSEQ multiplex PCR. V, J and clone size were drawn from that table, and D and trimming were deduced from the DNA. The sample lists about 200,000 clones, more than 65% occurring once. Sequencing used peripheral blood. This chain links TRBV29-1 with TRBJ2-1; 7 nucleotides match TRBD2. The TCR was taken from a human donor in a cohort sampled during active COVID-19. The CDR3: CSVGSGGVDEQFF. The CDR3 DNA follows: TGCAGCGTTGGGAGTGGGGGGGTAGATGAGCAGTTCTTC.